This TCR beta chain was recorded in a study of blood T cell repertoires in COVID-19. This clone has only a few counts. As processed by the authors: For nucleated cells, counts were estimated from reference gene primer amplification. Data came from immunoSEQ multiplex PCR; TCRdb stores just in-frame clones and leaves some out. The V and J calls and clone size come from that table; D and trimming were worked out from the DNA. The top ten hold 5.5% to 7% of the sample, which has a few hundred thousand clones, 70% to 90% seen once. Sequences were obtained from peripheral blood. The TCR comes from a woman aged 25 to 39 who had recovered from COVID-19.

The CDR3: CASSLGRWTSGGVSTGELFF. Written as DNA, the CDR3 is TGTGCCAGCAGCTTAGGACGTTGGACTAGCGGGGGGGTGAGCACCGGGGAGCTGTTTTTT. The rearrangement joins TRBV7-8 to TRBJ2-2; 15 nucleotides match TRBD2. The CDR3 length is 20 residues. The junction had 10 bases not matched to a gene; V was cut back by 1 base and J by 4 bases. The germline V gene has CDR1 SGHVS and CDR2 FQNEAQ.